This T cell receptor (beta chain) is drawn from a study of blood T cell repertoires in COVID-19. At the level of the study: T cells, B-cell-depleted T cells, or PBMCs provided the cDNA or gDNA that served as material.

This table comes from immunoSEQ multiplex PCR, and its TCRdb copy is limited to in-frame clones, with some not included. Of about 380,000 clones detected, approximately 87% appear once; the ten largest clones hold around 1.3%. Germline CDR1 and CDR2: SGHRS and YFSETQ. This CDR3 has 14 amino acids. With V trimmed by 4 bases and J by 0 bases, 4 bases remained unmatched. Participants spanned ages about 18 to 89 years and resided in some 22 US areas. Each participant's cohort was designated according to participant-reported clinical history. The J gene is TRBJ2-7, the V gene TRBV5-1, with 7 nucleotides matching TRBD1. Material: PBMCs or T cells enriched from blood (not recorded which). This TCR derives from a man in his thirties or forties who had recovered from COVID-19. DNA of the CDR3: TGCGCCAGCAGCATGGGACAGAGCTCCTACGAGCAGTACTTC. Translated: CASSMGQSSYEQYF.